Listed here is a single TCR beta chain. This clonotype is judged medium-sized (0.01 to 0.1%). This clone's antigen is unknown. Base qualities are not recorded, but no much larger clone differs from it by a single base. V is pared back by 4 bases and J by 4 bases, with 7 bases lying between the germline termini. From cysteine to phenylalanine, the CDR3 is 13 amino acids long. The DNA shown is the 39-base CDR3, in frame from base 1. Sequenced using an Illumina MiSeq. TRB rearrangements were amplified by multiplex PCR with BIOMED2 TRB-A/B primer pools. Illumina-compatible adapters and 7-nucleotide sample barcodes were attached to the amplicons in two consecutive PCRs. All library PCRs used Phusion HS II polymerase. Amplicons were gel-purified with the NucleoSpin Gel and PCR Clean-up kit, quantified on Qubit, and pooled at 3 to 4 nM. Before Illumina next-generation sequencing, the quality of the amplicon pool was assessed on an Agilent 2100 Bioanalyzer. In the authors' own workflow: TRB rearrangements were annotated with MiXCR 3.0.8 using the default MiXCR reference library. Non-productive reads and sequences with fewer than 2 reads were removed, and every unique CDR3 nucleotide sequence was treated as one clone. Clonality, diversity, richness and V-J gene usage were calculated in R 3.5.1. GLIPH2 was used to cluster TCRs by CDR3 similarity, and OLGA was used to calculate generation probabilities. GLIPH2 clusters were kept only when the clusters contained at least four unique TCR clonotypes present in at least three individuals. TCRdb trimmed the raw reads at Q25, called clones with MiXCR and kept productive beta chains. Every distinct CDR3 protein forms one entry, paired with its most common genes and DNA. These V and J calls derive from TCRdb rather than the authors' analysis. This sample is represented by about 6,400 distinct CDR3 sequences; roughly 26% of them were singletons. Together, the top ten hold over 9% of the sample.

TRB repertoires were amplified from 250-500 ng of genomic DNA extracted from blood. The data are from a study of T and B cells in COVID-19 patients (dated by TCRdb to between 2020 and 2021). Background for the entire study: Using TRB and IGH repertoire sequencing of peripheral blood, the study characterized adaptive immunity in COVID-19 patients who had active infection or had recovered. A recovered cohort comprised about 18 patients contributing roughly 21 samples, mostly after mild to moderate COVID-19 managed as outpatients. A median age of approximately 37 years was recorded in the recovered cohort versus around 67 years in the active-infection cohort. Critical illness requiring mechanical ventilation or ECMO was present in about 55% of the 20 patients in the active-infection cohort. Comorbidities linked to unfavorable COVID-19 outcome were present in nine tenths of the roughly 20 patients in the active-infection cohort. The TCR and BCR sequence repository comprised approximately 39 patients and about 71 time points, with over 8 million TCR sequences analysed. A couple of patients were included in both the recovered and active cohorts because samples were available from active disease and after recovery. An age-matched reference group of roughly 39 healthy donors negative for COVID-19 antibodies was used as the comparison for repertoire analyses. As many as 9 follow-up blood samples were taken per patient, and some of the samples covered different disease stages within the same individual. The research as a whole found: The cohort was considered too small for HLA contributions to COVID-19 susceptibility or severity to be assessed. Blood samples from mildly ill patients during symptoms and early samples from severe cases were scarce. Prospective validation of the reported TCR clusters was stated to be required before clinical use. TRBV/TRBJ gene usage was reported as strongly skewed in patients with COVID-19. TRB repertoires were found to be highly clonal in active COVID-19, whereas diversity and richness at recovery were found to rise above healthy donor levels. A total of around 2,500 TCR clusters were exclusive to the recovered cohort, and approximately 31 of those clusters were low-pGen clusters. Specific T cell subsets (CD4+/Treg/CD8+) and sorted SARS-CoV-2-responsive or tetramer+ T cells had not yet been sequenced, and these experiments were ongoing.

The sequence was obtained from a human donor with active COVID-19. Sequenced sample: blood. The rearranged segments are TRBV12-3 or TRBV12-4 and TRBJ2-2; TRBD1 could be the D gene, as 6 bases match. DNA sequence: TGTGCCAGCAGTTCACAGGGCACCGGGGAGCTGTTTTTT. This codes for CASSSQGTGELFF.